A single sample gave rise to the 27 T cell receptor beta chains below, sequenced in a study of blood T cell repertoires in COVID-19. TCRdb's table, derived via immunoSEQ multiplex PCR, lists solely in-frame clones and lacks some. Of more than 200,000 clones in the sample, roughly 84% were seen once. What was sequenced was peripheral blood. The receptor source for this set is a man in his fifties with active or convalescent COVID-19.

This clone occurred a few times. The chain recombines TRBV15 with TRBJ2-2; D may be TRBD1 (5 bases). The CDR3 runs 12 residues. The germline V gene encodes CDR1 LNHNV and CDR2 YYDKDF (reference sequence). Deletions cut 9 bases from V and 6 bases from J, with 11 bases between. CDR3 in amino acids: CATNPGSGELFF. CDR3 DNA sequence: TGTGCCACTAACCCAGGGTCCGGGGAGCTGTTTTTT.

This sequence joins TRBV5-1 and TRBJ1-1, with TRBD1 identical over 9 bases. This CDR3 has 15 residues. CDR1 and CDR2 from the germline V gene are SGHRS and YFSETQ. After removal of 0 bases from V and 3 bases from J, the junction contained 3 bases not matched to a gene. CDR3 region: CASSLGWTGDTEAFF. The CDR3 DNA follows: TGCGCCAGCAGCTTGGGCTGGACAGGGGACACTGAAGCTTTCTTT.

This rearrangement joins TRBV13 to TRBJ2-1, with 8 bases fitting TRBD2. Trimming removed 5 bases from V and 8 bases from J; junction bases left unmatched: 8. The germline V gene has CDR1 PRHDT and CDR2 FYEKMQ (reference sequence). This CDR3 has 14 amino acids. In DNA, the CDR3 is TGTGCCAGCAGCCTCTTAGCGGGGATCGATGAGCAGTTCTTC. This gives the protein CASSLLAGIDEQFF.

The V call is TRBV5-1, the J call TRBJ2-2; 7 bases map to TRBD1. The germline CDR1 and CDR2 sequences are SGHRS and YFSETQ. The CDR3 sequence is 13 residues long. Losses at the gene ends were 9 bases for V and 6 bases for J; bases not matched to a gene: 8. DNA for the CDR3: TGCGCCACCAACAGGGGCGGATCCGGGGAGCTGTTTTTT. Protein sequence: CATNRGGSGELFF.

V gene TRBV5-4 combines with J gene TRBJ1-1; D is uncertain. CDR1 is SGHNT and CDR2 is YYREEE in the germline V gene (reference sequence). V was trimmed by 4 bases and J by 0 bases, leaving 13 bases between them. This CDR3 is 15 amino acids long. The CDR3 nucleotides read TGTGCCAGCAGCCCCACCCGGGGAATGAACACTGAAGCTTTCTTT. Encoded protein: CASSPTRGMNTEAFF. Full variable domain (missing parts from reference TRBV5-4 and TRBJ1-1): ETGVTQSPTHLIKTRGQQVTLRCSSQSGHNTVSWYQQALGQGPQFIFQYYREEENGRGNFPPRFSGLQFPNYSSELNVNALELDDSALYLCASSPTRGMNTEAFFGQGTRLTVV.

In its sample, this clone was seen a few times. The V and J genes are TRBV19 and TRBJ2-5; no clear D gene. Germline-derived CDR1 and CDR2 are LNHDA and SQIVND (reference sequence). The CDR3 contains 14 residues. V was cut by 5 bases and J by 5 bases, with 15 bases left in between. CDR3 coding DNA: TGTGCCAGTAGTCCCCGTGCGGTCGGGGAGACCCAGTACTTC. It encodes CASSPRAVGETQYF.

The J gene is TRBJ2-3, the V gene TRBV28; the match to TRBD1 covers 7 bases. This CDR3 has 14 residues. J was trimmed by 1 base and V by 7 bases; bases with no gene match: 5. Germline loops: CDR1 MDHEN, CDR2 SYDVKM. CDR3 DNA sequence: TGTGCCAGCACCCTGGGGACAGGCACAGATACGCAGTATTTT. This codes for CASTLGTGTDTQYF. The variable domain in full, with the rest retrieved from reference TRBV28 and TRBJ2-3, is DVKVTQSSRYLVKRTGEKVFLECVQDMDHENMFWYRQDPGLGLRLIYFSYDVKMKEKGDIPEGYSVSREKKERFSLILESASTNQTSMYLCASTLGTGTDTQYFGPGTRLTVL.

V usage is TRBV6-5 and J usage is TRBJ2-7, with 7 bases matching TRBD1. The CDR3 covers 15 residues. The germline V gene has CDR1 MNHEY and CDR2 SVGAGI. The V and J ends lost 6 bases and 3 bases, in that order; junction bases with no gene match: 11. This chain's CDR3 is CASRPGQAGRYEQYF. The CDR3 bases are TGTGCCAGCAGACCTGGACAGGCCGGCCGCTACGAGCAGTACTTC.

About this clone itself: Other DNA variants within this sample encode the same CDR3. The chain has TRBV30 and TRBJ1-1; 8 nucleotides line up with TRBD1. The CDR3 is 13 amino acids. Germline lookup yields CDR1 GTSNPN and CDR2 SVGIG (reference sequence). J gave up 2 bases and V 5 bases, and 4 bases lay outside the gene matches. CDR3 sequence reads: CAWDRGLNTEAFF. In DNA, the CDR3 is TGTGCCTGGGACAGGGGCCTCAACACTGAAGCTTTCTTT.

V and J are TRBV6-5 and TRBJ2-7; TRBD2 aligns across 8 bases. Germline CDR1 and CDR2: MNHEY and SVGAGI. Losses at the gene ends were 0 bases for V and 3 bases for J; bases not matched to a gene: 4. The CDR3 is 15 residues long. CDR3 in DNA: TGTGCCAGCAGTTACTCGTACGGGGGGGACTACGAGCAGTACTTC. Protein product: CASSYSYGGDYEQYF.

This chain connects TRBV5-1 to TRBJ1-4; D is undetermined. V shed 0 bases and J shed 5 bases, with 8 bases lying between them. This CDR3 is built from 14 residues. Germline V CDR1 and CDR2: SGHRS, YFSETQ. CDR3 amino acids: CASSLGMLNEKLFF. The CDR3 DNA sequence: TGCGCCAGCAGCTTGGGCATGCTAAATGAAAAACTGTTTTTT.

The rearrangement links TRBV9 to TRBJ2-5, with 8 bases lining up with TRBD1. V lost 3 bases to trimming and J lost 5 bases; unmatched junction nucleotides: 9. This CDR3 has 15 residues. Germline V gives CDR1 SGDLS, CDR2 YYNGEE. The CDR3 bases are TGTGCCAGCAGCGCCGGGACAGGTGAGGTGGAGACCCAGTACTTC. Residues: CASSAGTGEVETQYF.

The chain links TRBV6-2 or TRBV6-3 to TRBJ2-7; 8 bases line up with TRBD2. With V trimmed by 0 bases and J by 1 base, 5 bases remained unmatched. CDR3 length equals 16 residues. Germline CDR1 MNHEY, CDR2 SVGEGT. The CDR3 loop reads CASSYSKSGGSYEQYF. CDR3 DNA sequence: TGTGCCAGCAGTTACTCGAAAAGCGGGGGATCCTACGAGCAGTACTTC.

V is TRBV7-8 and J is TRBJ2-3, with TRBD2 identical over 10 bases. Per germline, CDR1 SGHVS and CDR2 FQNEAQ. The CDR3 is 14 residues long. Losses at the gene ends were 5 bases for V and 6 bases for J; bases not matched to a gene: 5. The CDR3 sequence is CASSRAGGRDTQYF. In DNA form, the CDR3 reads TGTGCCAGCAGCCGAGCGGGGGGGCGTGATACGCAGTATTTT.

The chain recombines TRBV24-1 with TRBJ2-1; D is perhaps TRBD1 (7 bases). Germline V gene data show CDR1 as KGHDR and CDR2 as SFDVKD. Deletions cut 5 bases from V and 9 bases from J, with 22 bases between. The CDR3 is 16 amino acids. The CDR3 DNA reads TGTGCCACCAGTGCCCCACAGGGGTCCTACGGGGGTGAGCAGTTCTTC. Its protein product is CATSAPQGSYGGEQFF.

The V call is TRBV7-8, the J call TRBJ1-6, with D unclear. This CDR3 contains 15 residues. The V gene lost 1 base and the J gene lost 9 bases, with 13 bases spanning the gap. CDR1 SGHVS and CDR2 FQNEAQ come from the germline V gene. The CDR3 region is CASSLESLSGSPLHF. As DNA, the CDR3 is TGTGCCAGCAGCTTAGAGTCCCTAAGCGGTTCACCCCTCCACTTT. Full variable domain (missing parts from reference TRBV7-8 and TRBJ1-6): GAGVSQSPRYKVAKRGQDVALRCDPISGHVSLFWYQQALGQGPEFLTYFQNEAQLDKSGLPSDRFFAERPEGSVSTLKIQRTQQEDSAVYLCASSLESLSGSPLHFGNGTRLTVT.

The rearrangement joins TRBV30 to TRBJ1-5; tentative D call: TRBD1 (6 bases). Germline V gene sequence: CDR1 GTSNPN, CDR2 SVGIG (reference sequence). The V end lost 4 bases, the J end lost 9 bases, and 19 bases lay between the germline ends. The CDR3 is made up of 14 amino acids. This CDR3 is CAWKLGHETGPQHF. CDR3 sequence (DNA): TGTGCCTGGAAATTGGGACATGAAACAGGGCCCCAGCATTTT.

The V and J genes are TRBV6-5 and TRBJ2-2; 7 nucleotides line up with TRBD1. The CDR3 is 15 residues long. Per the germline V gene, CDR1 is MNHEY and CDR2 is SVGAGI. V was pared by 6 bases and J by 4 bases, with 8 bases of the junction left unmatched. The CDR3 reads CASSTDRAGTGELFF. The DNA of the CDR3 is TGTGCCAGCAGCACCGACAGGGCCGGCACCGGGGAGCTGTTTTTT.

In this sample, this clone turned up a few times. This chain links TRBV2 with TRBJ2-7, with D tentatively TRBD2 (6 bases). Looked up from germline, CDR1 is SNHLY and CDR2 is FYNNEI. The length of the CDR3 is 13 residues. Trimming took off 4 bases at V and 3 bases at J, with 10 bases between the two ends. CDR3 protein: CASSGTTSYEQYF. In DNA, the CDR3 is TGTGCCAGCAGTGGGACGACTAGCTACGAGCAGTACTTC.

This rearrangement joins TRBV6-5 to TRBJ1-1, with D possibly matching TRBD1 (5 bases). V lost 6 bases, J lost 0 bases, and 14 bases lay in between. The CDR3 extends over 15 amino acids. The germline V gene has CDR1 MNHEY and CDR2 SVGAGI. CDR3: CASSWGLAMNTEAFF. The CDR3 DNA reads TGTGCCAGCAGCTGGGGACTCGCTATGAACACTGAAGCTTTCTTT.

The chain uses TRBV7-2 and TRBJ2-7, with 7 bases that match TRBD2. Trimming at V came to 1 base and at J to 3 bases, leaving 3 bases not matched to a gene. This CDR3 contains 14 residues. CDR1 and CDR2 (germline): SGHTA, FQGNSA. The DNA for the CDR3 is TGTGCCAGCAGCTTAGGGGGAGGGGTCTACGAGCAGTACTTC. Residues: CASSLGGGVYEQYF. Based on the CDR3 plus reference TRBV7-2 and TRBJ2-7, the full variable domain is GAGVSQSPSNKVTEKGKDVELRCDPISGHTALYWYRQSLGQGLEFLIYFQGNSAPDKSGLPSDRFSAERTGGSVSTLTIQRTQQEDSAVYLCASSLGGGVYEQYFGPGTRLTVT.

This chain joins TRBV7-7 and TRBJ2-3; 11 bases fit TRBD1. Losses at the gene ends were 5 bases for V and 3 bases for J; bases not matched to a gene: 4. The CDR3 runs 15 residues. Germline values: CDR1 SSHAT, CDR2 FNYEAQ (reference sequence). The CDR3 loop is CASSHGTGGTDTQYF. The DNA of the CDR3 is TGTGCCAGCAGCCACGGGACAGGGGGGACAGATACGCAGTATTTT.

Concerning this clone itself: This same CDR3 is encoded by further DNA sequences in the sample. The genes are TRBV3-1 (or the pseudogene TRBV3-2) and TRBJ1-3; 7 bases agree with TRBD1. Per the germline V gene, CDR1 is LGHDT and CDR2 is YNNKEL (reference sequence). The trim removed 4 bases at V and 2 bases at J, leaving 2 bases unmatched. This CDR3 spans 14 amino acids. CDR3 coding DNA: TGTGCCAGCAGCCGAGACAGGGCTGGAAACACCATATATTTT. Translating gives CASSRDRAGNTIYF.

The genes are TRBV7-3 and TRBJ2-1; 8 bases map to TRBD2. J lost 7 bases, V lost 5 bases, and 10 bases had no gene match. Per the germline V gene, CDR1 is SGHTA and CDR2 is FQGTGA. The CDR3 runs to 15 residues. The CDR3 region is CASSRTGGPGNEQFF. Written as DNA, the CDR3 is TGTGCCAGCAGCCGGACGGGGGGGCCTGGGAATGAGCAGTTCTTC.

The chain has TRBV9 and TRBJ2-7; 8 nucleotides agree with TRBD2. Germline-derived CDR1 and CDR2 are SGDLS and YYNGEE. V gave up 2 bases and J gave up 7 bases; unmatched junction bases: 5. The CDR3 runs 13 residues. The CDR3 reads CASSVNLAGEQYF. The DNA for the CDR3 is TGTGCCAGCAGCGTCAACCTAGCGGGTGAGCAGTACTTC. The full variable domain, rest sourced from reference TRBV9 and TRBJ2-7, is DSGVTQTPKHLITATGQRVTLRCSPRSGDLSVYWYQQSLDQGLQFLIQYYNGEERAKGNILERFSAQQFPDLHSELNLSSLELGDSALYFCASSVNLAGEQYFGPGTRLTVT.

V is TRBV3-1 (or the pseudogene TRBV3-2) and J is TRBJ2-2, with no clear D. Germline values: CDR1 LGHDT, CDR2 YNNKEL (reference sequence). The V end was cut by 4 bases, the J end by 5 bases, with 8 bases between. CDR3 size: 13 residues. CDR3 protein: CASSLRSTGELFF. Written as DNA, the CDR3 is TGTGCCAGCAGCCTCCGGAGTACCGGGGAGCTGTTTTTT.

This clone has just one count. The same CDR3 arises from other DNA sequences in this sample as well. The chain joins TRBV11-3 to TRBJ2-2, with 9 bases that match TRBD1. Germline lookup yields CDR1 SGHNT and CDR2 YENEEA. The ends lost 1 base at V and 3 bases at J; junction bases unmatched: 0. The CDR3 spans 15 residues. CDR3 nucleotides: TGTGCCAGCAGCTTAGGACAGGGGGACACCGGGGAGCTGTTTTTT. Translation gives CASSLGQGDTGELFF. The variable domain in full, with the rest retrieved from reference TRBV11-3 and TRBJ2-2, is EAGVVQSPRYKIIEKKQPVAFWCNPISGHNTLYWYLQNLGQGPELLIRYENEEAVDDSQLPKDRFSAERLKGVDSTLKIQPAELGDSAVYLCASSLGQGDTGELFFGEGSRLTVL.